Shown below are 30 T cell receptor beta chains from a single sample sequenced in a study of blood T cell repertoires in COVID-19 (dated by TCRdb to about 2020). Receptor amplification or capture employed the immunoSEQ multiplex PCR assay. The table comes from immuneACCESS by way of TCRdb, which keeps in-frame sequences with V and J called. Part of the clones is missing from these tables; in studies checked, under half for an unresolved V gene and the rest for unknown reasons. Present in this sample are fewer than 200,000 clones, approximately 86% of which were seen just once. The ten most abundant clones make up under 30% of the sample. The sample taken for sequencing was PBMCs or T cells enriched from blood (not recorded which). The receptor source for this set is a middle-aged woman in a cohort exposed to, infected with or recovered from COVID-19 (not recorded which).

The CDR3: CASSLTGGLSYEQYF. CDR3 DNA: TGTGCCAGCAGCTTAACAGGGGGTCTATCCTACGAGCAGTACTTC. The gene calls are TRBV7-9 and TRBJ2-7; 8 bases line up with TRBD1. With 2 bases clipped from V and 1 base from J, the junction kept 4 bases outside the gene matches. CDR3 length equals 15 residues. The germline CDR1 and CDR2 sequences are SEHNR and FQNEAQ (reference sequence).

The V gene is TRBV11-3, the J gene TRBJ2-7; D gene unclear. Germline CDR1 is SGHNT and CDR2 is YENEEA. V shed 5 bases and J shed 1 base, with 3 bases lying between them. The CDR3 is 11 amino acids. Written as DNA, the CDR3 is TGTGCCAGCAGCCCTTCCTACGAGCAGTACTTC. It codes for CASSPSYEQYF.

This clone came up once. The rearrangement links TRBV24-1 to TRBJ1-5; possible D gene TRBD1, 5 bases. The V gene's germline CDR1 is KGHDR and CDR2 SFDVKD. This CDR3 has 16 amino acids. V gave up 4 bases and J gave up 2 bases, with 14 bases separating them. Written as DNA, the CDR3 is TGTGCCACCAGTGAGGCAGGGTTTTCGGGCAATCAGCCCCAGCATTTT. Translated, it gives CATSEAGFSGNQPQHF.

This sequence joins TRBV4-1 and TRBJ1-4; no firm D call. V lost 2 bases and J 8 bases, leaving 12 bases between the germline ends. The CDR3 extends over 14 amino acids. Germline V lookup: CDR1 MGHRA, CDR2 YSYEKL. The CDR3 nucleotides are TGCGCCAGCAGCCAAAAAGAGGGAGGGGAAAAACTGTTTTTT. This encodes CASSQKEGGEKLFF.

The V and J genes are TRBV12-3 or TRBV12-4 and TRBJ1-1, with a tentative D call TRBD1 (5 bases). The ends were cut back, 5 bases at V and 3 bases at J, with 7 bases in the middle. The length of the CDR3 is 12 residues. The CDR3 protein is CASSRQYTEAFF. The CDR3 DNA is TGTGCCAGCAGTCGACAGTACACTGAAGCTTTCTTT.

The rearrangement uses TRBV2 and TRBJ1-2; 8 bases are shared with TRBD1. The ends lost 3 bases at V and 1 base at J; junction bases unmatched: 1. The CDR3 has 14 amino acids. From germline, CDR1 is SNHLY and CDR2 FYNNEI. CDR3 sequence reads: CASSDTGGNYGYTF. CDR3 nucleotides: TGTGCCAGCAGTGACACAGGGGGTAACTATGGCTACACCTTC.

The rearrangement links TRBV5-4 to TRBJ2-2; D gene ambiguous. The CDR3 runs to 14 residues. The V end was cut by 2 bases, the J end by 6 bases, with 11 bases between. Looked up from germline, CDR1 is SGHNT and CDR2 is YYREEE (reference sequence). This CDR3 reads CASSFLNSAGELFF. The DNA for the CDR3 is TGTGCCAGCAGCTTCCTTAATAGTGCCGGGGAGCTGTTTTTT.

This clone has a single count. This chain links TRBV7-9 with TRBJ2-1; TRBD2 is a possible D gene (5 bases). Germline CDR1 is SEHNR and CDR2 is FQNEAQ (reference sequence). The CDR3 has 15 amino acids. V lost 5 bases, J lost 1 base, and 12 bases lay in between. CDR3 nucleotides: TGTGCCAGCAGCCCTATAGCGATGTCCTACAATGAGCAGTTCTTC. Residues: CASSPIAMSYNEQFF.

V gene TRBV4-2 combines with J gene TRBJ1-1; D gene unclear. Germline lookup yields CDR1 LGHNA and CDR2 YNFKEQ. V lost 1 base and J 6 bases, leaving 12 bases between the germline ends. There are 14 residues in the CDR3. In DNA, the CDR3 is TGTGCCAGCAGCCAAGTTGTCGGCAGGCCTGAAGCTTTCTTT. Protein product: CASSQVVGRPEAFF.

The chain has TRBV28 and TRBJ1-3; 7 bases map to TRBD1. Germline CDR1 is MDHEN and CDR2 is SYDVKM. The CDR3 loop spans 15 amino acids. Trimming at V came to 8 bases and at J to 3 bases, leaving 10 bases not matched to a gene. The chain's CDR3 is CASGERGRRGNTIYF. The CDR3 DNA reads TGTGCCAGCGGTGAGAGGGGGCGACGTGGAAACACCATATATTTT.

The table lists this clone with a count of one. This chain links TRBV7-6 with TRBJ1-2; no firm D call. Germline V gene data show CDR1 as SGHVS and CDR2 as FNYEAQ. Trimming pared 1 base from V and 4 bases from J, leaving 10 bases between. This CDR3 comprises 14 residues. The CDR3 nucleotides are TGTGCCAGCAGCTTAGGTACGACTTCCTATGGCTACACCTTC. It yields the protein CASSLGTTSYGYTF.

This chain links TRBV28 with TRBJ1-2; tentative D call: TRBD1 (5 bases). From germline, CDR1 is MDHEN and CDR2 SYDVKM. The CDR3 sequence is 12 residues long. Trimming removed 3 bases at V and 5 bases at J, with 7 bases between. CDR3 DNA sequence: TGTGCCAGCAGTTTTCGACAGTATGGCTACACCTTC. Amino acid sequence: CASSFRQYGYTF.

V is TRBV27 and J is TRBJ2-1; 10 nucleotides line up with TRBD2. V lost 8 bases, J lost 4 bases, and 11 bases stayed unmatched. CDR3 length: 16 amino acids. Germline V gene data show CDR1 as MNHEY and CDR2 as SMNVEV (reference sequence). The CDR3 coding sequence is TGTGCCAGCGCCGGGCTAGCGGGAGTCCCTTACAATGAGCAGTTCTTC. This encodes CASAGLAGVPYNEQFF.

The chain has TRBV28 and TRBJ1-4, with 8 bases fitting TRBD1. The CDR3 is made up of 15 amino acids. Germline CDR1 is MDHEN and CDR2 is SYDVKM. V gave up 2 bases and J gave up 8 bases; unmatched junction bases: 7. CDR3 region: CASSLPGQGLEKLFF. In DNA form, the CDR3 reads TGTGCCAGCAGTTTACCCGGACAGGGTTTGGAAAAACTGTTTTTT.

This clone has more than one count but fewer than ten. This chain links TRBV11-2 with TRBJ1-3; TRBD1 aligns across 10 bases. Germline lookup yields CDR1 SGHAT and CDR2 FQNNGV. V lost 4 bases and J lost 0; bases outside the gene matches: 6. CDR3 size: 17 residues. CDR3 coding DNA: TGTGCCAGCAGCTCATGGACAGGGGGAGTCTCTGGAAACACCATATATTTT. Protein product: CASSSWTGGVSGNTIYF.

CDR3 loop: CSARRTGGSSYEQYF. The CDR3 DNA is TGCAGCGCCCGGAGGACAGGGGGAAGCTCCTACGAGCAGTACTTC. This chain uses TRBV29-1 with TRBJ2-7; 10 nucleotides agree with TRBD1. The CDR3 totals 15 residues. Germline assignment: CDR1 SQVTM and CDR2 ANQGSEA. The V gene end was trimmed by 7 bases and the J gene end by 0 bases; junction bases not matched to a gene: 9.

The V and J genes are TRBV12-3 or TRBV12-4 and TRBJ2-7; possibly TRBD2 for D (5 bases). The CDR3 is made up of 13 amino acids. Trimming shortened V by 4 bases and J by 3 bases, and 10 bases separated the two germline ends. Here the CDR3 reads CASSWTVHYEQYF. DNA of the CDR3: TGTGCCAGCAGTTGGACTGTTCACTACGAGCAGTACTTC.

The J gene is TRBJ2-3, the V gene TRBV11-1, with D possibly being TRBD2 (6 bases). V lost 1 base, J lost 0 bases, and 11 bases lay in between. Germline CDR1 and CDR2: SGHAT and FQDESV (reference sequence). The CDR3 is 16 amino acids. Here the CDR3 reads CASSLVPGTSTDTQYF. CDR3 nucleotide sequence: TGTGCCAGCAGCTTAGTGCCGGGGACTAGCACAGATACGCAGTATTTT. Looking up the rest from reference TRBV11-1 and TRBJ2-3 gives the full variable domain: EAEVAQSPRYKITEKSQAVAFWCDPISGHATLYWYRQILGQGPELLVQFQDESVVDDSQLPKDRFSAERLKGVDSTLKIQPAELGDSAMYLCASSLVPGTSTDTQYFGPGTRLTVL.

This chain uses TRBV7-9 with TRBJ1-5; 8 bases match TRBD1. This CDR3 is 14 amino acids long. Per germline, CDR1 SEHNR and CDR2 FQNEAQ (reference sequence). J gave up 3 bases and V 5 bases, and 3 bases lay outside the gene matches. CDR3 coding DNA: TGTGCCAGCAGCAGACAGGGGAACAATCAGCCCCAGCATTTT. It is translated as CASSRQGNNQPQHF. The complete variable domain, with remaining parts taken from reference TRBV7-9 and TRBJ1-5, reads DTGVSQNPRHKITKRGQNVTFRCDPISEHNRLYWYRQTLGQGPEFLTYFQNEAQLEKSRLLSDRFSAERPKGSFSTLEIQRTEQGDSAMYLCASSRQGNNQPQHFGDGTRLSIL.

J is TRBJ2-1 and V is TRBV19; TRBD1 matches 10 bases. CDR1 is LNHDA and CDR2 is SQIVND in the germline V gene (reference sequence). The CDR3 consists of 15 residues. V was pared by 7 bases and J by 9 bases, with 12 bases of the junction left unmatched. CDR3 protein: CASTPRGQGIGEQFF. CDR3 bases: TGTGCCAGTACCCCTAGGGGACAGGGGATCGGTGAGCAGTTCTTC.

The chain recombines TRBV27 with TRBJ2-5; 8 bases are a match to TRBD2. Germline loops: CDR1 MNHEY, CDR2 SMNVEV (reference sequence). The CDR3 length is 15 residues. The V gene end was trimmed by 1 base and the J gene end by 3 bases; junction bases not matched to a gene: 4. The CDR3 nucleotides are TGTGCCAGCAGTTTATTAGCGGGGTCGAAAGAGACCCAGTACTTC. Its protein is CASSLLAGSKETQYF.

The J gene is TRBJ1-1, the V gene TRBV27; D gene unclear. The V gene lost 1 base and the J gene lost 8 bases, with 11 bases spanning the gap. The CDR3 is 13 amino acids. CDR1 MNHEY and CDR2 SMNVEV come from the germline V gene (reference sequence). The CDR3: CASSLYVTGEAFF. The CDR3 DNA reads TGTGCCAGCAGTTTATACGTAACGGGGGAAGCTTTCTTT.

The J gene is TRBJ2-1, the V gene TRBV3-1 (or the pseudogene TRBV3-2); D not resolved. The germline gives CDR1 LGHDT, CDR2 YNNKEL (reference sequence). V dropped 3 bases and J dropped 4 bases, with 13 bases sitting between them. The length of the CDR3 is 15 residues. The CDR3 region has the DNA TGTGCCAGCAGCCATTCCACGAACTTATACAATGAGCAGTTCTTC. Its protein is CASSHSTNLYNEQFF.

The chain employs TRBV19 and TRBJ2-1; 7 bases match TRBD2. CDR1 and CDR2 (germline): LNHDA, SQIVND (reference sequence). Losses at the gene ends were 4 bases for V and 15 bases for J; bases not matched to a gene: 12. The CDR3 has 13 amino acids. The CDR3 protein is CASSKGTTPHRFF. The DNA of the CDR3 is TGTGCCAGTAGTAAAGGGACTACACCCCATCGGTTCTTC.

V and J are TRBV7-8 and TRBJ2-3; 9 nucleotides line up with TRBD2. The germline V gene encodes CDR1 SGHVS and CDR2 FQNEAQ. The CDR3 runs to 16 residues. V shed 1 base and J 2 bases; nucleotides not matched to a gene: 4. CDR3: CASSLVAGGDTDTQYF. As DNA, the CDR3 is TGTGCCAGCAGCTTAGTGGCGGGGGGGGACACAGATACGCAGTATTTT.

The chain uses TRBV27 and TRBJ2-1; D possibly corresponds to TRBD2 (5 bases). The CDR3 spans 15 residues. Trimming removed 2 bases from V and 6 bases from J, with 14 bases in between. Germline CDR1 reads MNHEY; CDR2 reads SMNVEV (reference sequence). The CDR3 DNA reads as TGTGCCAGCAGTTTAATAAGGGAGAGAGGCAATGAGCAGTTCTTC. It specifies CASSLIRERGNEQFF.

V and J are TRBV5-4 and TRBJ2-7; 8 nucleotides line up with TRBD1. Germline CDR1 and CDR2: SGHNT and YYREEE (reference sequence). J was trimmed by 2 bases and V by 4 bases; bases with no gene match: 8. The CDR3 has 15 amino acids. The CDR3 spells CASSRLPTGAYEQYF. CDR3 coding DNA: TGTGCCAGCAGCCGCCTTCCGACAGGGGCCTACGAGCAGTACTTC.

This chain joins TRBV19 and TRBJ2-5; possible D gene TRBD2, 5 bases. The CDR3 has 14 residues. Germline CDR1 LNHDA, CDR2 SQIVND (reference sequence). V was shortened by 6 bases and J by 2 bases, with 13 bases between the two germline ends. CDR3 coding DNA: TGTGCCAGTAGCCTTTCGGACTGGCAAGAGACCCAGTACTTC. Translating it yields CASSLSDWQETQYF.

This clone was counted only a few times. The chain carries TRBV5-1 and TRBJ2-7, with 9 bases identical to TRBD2. Germline V gives CDR1 SGHRS, CDR2 YFSETQ. CDR3 size: 15 residues. V lost 4 bases, J lost 4 bases, and 9 bases stayed unmatched. CDR3 DNA sequence: TGCGCCAGCAGCGGAGAAGCGGGGGGCGGGTACGAGCAGTACTTC. It specifies CASSGEAGGGYEQYF. The full variable domain, completed using reference TRBV5-1 and TRBJ2-7, is KAGVTQTPRYLIKTRGQQVTLSCSPISGHRSVSWYQQTPGQGLQFLFEYFSETQRNKGNFPGRFSGRQFSNSRSEMNVSTLELGDSALYLCASSGEAGGGYEQYFGPGTRLTVT.

The chain couples TRBV6-5 to TRBJ1-4; perhaps TRBD1 as D (6 bases). Germline V CDR1 and CDR2: MNHEY, SVGAGI. Trimming pared 8 bases from V and 8 bases from J, leaving 12 bases between. There are 12 residues in the CDR3. For the CDR3, the DNA is TGTGCCAGCCGGGACATCAAAGAAAAACTGTTTTTT. The encoded protein is CASRDIKEKLFF.